This section outlines one TCR beta chain sequence together with its context. This entry belongs to a study of OX40 agonist ivuxolimab in advanced cancers. Germline V gene lookup returns CDR1 MNHEY and CDR2 SMNVEV (reference sequence). The CDR3 is made up of 15 amino acids. The V end lost 3 bases, the J end lost 4 bases, and 13 bases lay between the germline ends. Clones were sequenced by immunoSEQ multiplex PCR, and TCRdb holds only the in-frame ones, with some missing. The sample yields tens of thousands of clones, around 93% seen once. This chain connects TRBV27 to TRBJ2-1; the D is unclear. The clonotype originates from an adult with an advanced solid tumor such as melanoma, head and neck, liver or kidney cancer. Specimen: CD4+ or CD8+ T cells sorted from blood, collected in a trial of the OX40 agonist ivuxolimab. The CDR3 DNA is TGTGCCAGCAGTTTGGGTTACCCCGAGTACAATGAGCAGTTCTTC. Protein: CASSLGYPEYNEQFF.